These 25 T cell receptor beta chains were all obtained from the same sample, sequenced in a study of cytomegalovirus exposure and HLA in healthy donors. Researchers ran the PCR with 60 Vbeta and 13 Jbeta primers. Here immunoSEQ multiplex PCR was the method, and the copy in TCRdb shows in-frame clones only, minus some. The sample contains some 200,000 clones, roughly 73% of which appear only once. Sequences were obtained from PBMCs. These receptors all come from a woman aged 25-40 years in good health and CMV-seronegative.

This clone was recorded once. V is TRBV19 and J is TRBJ1-1; 8 bases align to TRBD1. Looked up from germline, CDR1 is LNHDA and CDR2 is SQIVND (reference sequence). Losses at the gene ends were 5 bases for V and 1 base for J; bases not matched to a gene: 6. The CDR3 has 15 residues. The CDR3 region has the DNA TGTGCCAGTAGTCTACAGGGGGACTGGAACACTGAAGCTTTCTTT. This sequence encodes CASSLQGDWNTEAFF.

The chain has TRBV2 and TRBJ1-1; 10 bases fit TRBD1. J was trimmed by 1 base and V by 6 bases; bases with no gene match: 5. The CDR3 is 15 residues long. From germline, CDR1 is SNHLY and CDR2 FYNNEI. The CDR3, as DNA: TGTGCCAGCAGGAGACAGGGGGCAGGGAACACTGAAGCTTTCTTT. Translated, it gives CASRRQGAGNTEAFF.

This clone was seen once. The rearrangement links TRBV4-1 to TRBJ1-4; D call uncertain. Deletions cut 2 bases from V and 8 bases from J, with 15 bases between. Germline loops: CDR1 MGHRA, CDR2 YSYEKL. This CDR3 is 15 amino acids long. DNA for the CDR3: TGCGCCAGCAGCCAAAGGACGAGGGAAGACGAAAAACTGTTTTTT. Its translation is CASSQRTREDEKLFF.

The chain links TRBV7-3 to TRBJ2-1; unclear D gene. This CDR3 comprises 14 residues. With 4 bases removed from V and 5 bases from J, the gap between germline ends came to 12 bases. Germline CDR1 is SGHTA and CDR2 is FQGTGA. The CDR3 spells CASSSTHVHNEQFF. The CDR3 DNA is TGTGCCAGCAGCTCGACTCACGTGCACAATGAGCAGTTCTTC.

J is TRBJ1-3 and V is TRBV5-1; D is possibly TRBD1 (5 bases). With 5 bases removed from V and 0 bases from J, the gap between germline ends came to 9 bases. Germline V lookup: CDR1 SGHRS, CDR2 YFSETQ. The CDR3 extends over 14 amino acids. The CDR3 DNA reads as TGCGCCAGCAGACAGGAAGGCTCTGGAAACACCATATATTTT. Translation: CASRQEGSGNTIYF. The variable domain in full, with the rest retrieved from reference TRBV5-1 and TRBJ1-3, is KAGVTQTPRYLIKTRGQQVTLSCSPISGHRSVSWYQQTPGQGLQFLFEYFSETQRNKGNFPGRFSGRQFSNSRSEMNVSTLELGDSALYLCASRQEGSGNTIYFGEGSWLTVV.

A remark on this clone: An end of the junction differs from the germline gene, which may be a read error. The J gene is TRBJ2-1, the V gene TRBV7-9, with TRBD2 identical over 7 bases. This CDR3 has 13 residues. Germline CDR1 and CDR2: SEHNR and FQNEAQ (reference sequence). In DNA form, the CDR3 reads TGTTCCAGCAGCCCTCTAGCGGACAATGAGCAGTTCTTC. This encodes CSSSPLADNEQFF.

The chain combines TRBV5-6 with TRBJ1-6; D perhaps matches TRBD1 (5 bases). This CDR3 comprises 13 residues. The germline CDR1 and CDR2 sequences are SGHDT and YYEEEE. V lost 5 bases to trimming and J lost 3 bases, with 6 bases between them. The CDR3 sequence: CASRDNYNSPLHF. The CDR3 region has the DNA TGTGCCAGCAGGGACAACTATAATTCACCCCTCCACTTT.

V is TRBV6-6 and J is TRBJ2-5; 10 bases agree with TRBD1. The J call may be wrong; the DNA end is better matched by TRBJ2-7. The CDR3 sequence is 15 residues long. Germline assignment: CDR1 MNHNY and CDR2 SVGAGI (reference sequence). Here the CDR3 DNA reads TGTGCCAGCAGCATGGGACAGGGGAAAACCTACGAGCAGTACTTC. This translates into CASSMGQGKTYEQYF.

The chain uses TRBV18 and TRBJ2-2; D gene uncertain. V lost 0 bases, J lost 4 bases, and 9 bases lay in between. CDR1 KGHSH and CDR2 LQKENI come from the germline V gene. The CDR3 totals 15 residues. The CDR3 reads CASSPPPTPTGELFF. The DNA of the CDR3 is TGTGCCAGCTCACCACCTCCGACTCCCACCGGGGAGCTGTTTTTT.

V gene TRBV15 combines with J gene TRBJ2-1; the match to TRBD2 covers 13 bases. Germline CDR1 LNHNV, CDR2 YYDKDF (reference sequence). V shed 1 base, J shed 6 bases, and the junction held 6 bases outside the gene matches. The CDR3 is 17 amino acids. This chain's CDR3 is CATSRVRTSGRGNEQFF. DNA of the CDR3: TGTGCCACCAGCAGAGTGCGGACTAGCGGGAGAGGCAATGAGCAGTTCTTC.

The chain joins TRBV6-5 to TRBJ1-1; 7 nucleotides align to TRBD1. Trimming cost V 5 bases and J 11 bases; bases outside gene matches: 5. There are 11 residues in the CDR3. Germline V gene lookup returns CDR1 MNHEY and CDR2 SVGAGI. This CDR3 reads CASSQGGDAFF. In DNA form, the CDR3 reads TGTGCCAGCAGTCAGGGGGGAGATGCTTTCTTT.

CDR3 protein: CASSQDPLSPLHF. In DNA form, the CDR3 reads TGCGCCAGCAGCCAAGATCCTCTTTCACCCCTCCACTTT. V usage is TRBV4-3 and J usage is TRBJ1-6; D not certain. The CDR3 runs to 13 residues. Trimming removed 0 bases from V and 9 bases from J, with 6 bases in between. Germline CDR1 is LGHNA and CDR2 is YSLEER.

This clone was counted only a few times. V is TRBV6-4 and J is TRBJ1-5, with TRBD1 matching over 9 bases. J gave up 13 bases and V 7 bases, and 14 bases lay outside the gene matches. Per the germline V gene, CDR1 is MRHNA and CDR2 is SNTAGT. This CDR3 is built from 14 residues. CDR3 nucleotide sequence: TGTGCCAGCAAGGGGGACAGGGAGGTTGGGAAGCAGCATTTT. This codes for CASKGDREVGKQHF.

The V gene is TRBV7-9, the J gene TRBJ2-7, with unresolved D. Deletions cut 4 bases from V and 3 bases from J, with 10 bases between. This CDR3 contains 13 residues. CDR1 and CDR2 (germline): SEHNR, FQNEAQ (reference sequence). This chain's CDR3 is CASSSTIYYEQYF. CDR3 nucleotide sequence: TGTGCCAGCAGCTCAACAATTTACTACGAGCAGTACTTC.

The chain recombines TRBV6-1 with TRBJ2-1, with 8 nucleotides matching TRBD2. The CDR3 is 13 amino acids. V lost 1 base to trimming and J lost 12 bases; unmatched junction nucleotides: 5. In germline, CDR1 is MNHNS, CDR2 SASEGT. Here the CDR3 DNA reads TGTGCCAGCAGTGAAGTTCGGGGGGGGCGGCAGTTCTTC. As protein: CASSEVRGGRQFF.

This clone turned up a few times. The chain has TRBV6-5 and TRBJ1-1; D is possibly TRBD1 (6 bases). Per the germline V gene, CDR1 is MNHEY and CDR2 is SVGAGI. The CDR3 sequence is 13 residues long. V lost 3 bases and J 8 bases, leaving 13 bases between the germline ends. The CDR3 region has the DNA TGTGCCAGCAGTTATGGACAGTTGGGAGAAGCTTTCTTT. Protein product: CASSYGQLGEAFF.

The gene calls are TRBV2 and TRBJ1-5, with D uncertain. The CDR3 totals 12 residues. The germline V and J ends were trimmed by 8 bases and 6 bases, with 11 bases remaining between them. From germline, CDR1 is SNHLY and CDR2 FYNNEI. The CDR3 protein is CASGGGVQPQHF. Here the CDR3 DNA reads TGTGCCAGCGGAGGTGGGGTTCAGCCCCAGCATTTT.

V usage is TRBV9 and J usage is TRBJ2-7; D perhaps matches TRBD2 (7 bases). The germline V gene encodes CDR1 SGDLS and CDR2 YYNGEE. The CDR3 is made up of 21 amino acids. With 2 bases removed from V and 7 bases from J, the gap between germline ends came to 37 bases. CDR3 nucleotides: TGTGCCAGCAGCGTCGGGAATGTTGGCGGGGGCTATCCACCCCTCCTCGAGGAGCAGTACTTC. It codes for CASSVGNVGGGYPPLLEEQYF.

The gene calls are TRBV5-1 and TRBJ1-2; the D gene is possibly TRBD1 (6 bases). CDR1 is SGHRS and CDR2 is YFSETQ in the germline V gene. Trimming took off 0 bases at V and 1 base at J, with 13 bases between the two ends. The CDR3 runs to 16 residues. As DNA, the CDR3 is TGCGCCAGCAGCTTGGCCGGGGGGGCTCTTAACTATGGCTACACCTTC. Protein: CASSLAGGALNYGYTF.

The rearrangement joins TRBV9 to TRBJ1-2, with D unclear. Germline V gives CDR1 SGDLS, CDR2 YYNGEE. V was clipped by 4 bases and J by 1 base, with 23 bases between them. This CDR3 is built from 18 residues. CDR3 nucleotides: TGTGCCAGCAGCTATGGGTTAGATAGCAACACCATTAACTATGGCTACACCTTC. It encodes CASSYGLDSNTINYGYTF. The full variable domain, its missing parts supplied by reference TRBV9 and TRBJ1-2, is DSGVTQTPKHLITATGQRVTLRCSPRSGDLSVYWYQQSLDQGLQFLIQYYNGEERAKGNILERFSAQQFPDLHSELNLSSLELGDSALYFCASSYGLDSNTINYGYTFGSGTRLTVV.

The V and J genes are TRBV7-2 and TRBJ1-4, with 10 bases aligning to TRBD1. With V trimmed by 3 bases and J by 5 bases, 0 bases remained unmatched. Per the germline V gene, CDR1 is SGHTA and CDR2 is FQGNSA. CDR3 length: 14 residues. The CDR3 nucleotides read TGTGCCAGCAGCTTGGGACAGGGGAATGAAAAACTGTTTTTT. Protein product: CASSLGQGNEKLFF. The variable domain in full, completed from reference TRBV7-2 and TRBJ1-4, reads GAGVSQSPSNKVTEKGKDVELRCDPISGHTALYWYRQSLGQGLEFLIYFQGNSAPDKSGLPSDRFSAERTGGSVSTLTIQRTQQEDSAVYLCASSLGQGNEKLFFGSGTQLSVL.

The V call is TRBV11-2, the J call TRBJ2-3; 7 bases align to TRBD2. Germline values: CDR1 SGHAT, CDR2 FQNNGV. The J segment lost 0 bases and the V segment lost 6 bases, leaving 3 bases of the junction unmatched. The CDR3 loop spans 14 amino acids. The CDR3, as DNA: TGTGCCAGCAGGCAGCGGGGCAGCACAGATACGCAGTATTTT. Its protein product is CASRQRGSTDTQYF.

The rearrangement joins TRBV6-5 to TRBJ2-7; TRBD1 matches 7 bases. The CDR3 has 15 residues. Germline V gives CDR1 MNHEY, CDR2 SVGAGI. V lost 6 bases to trimming and J lost 0 bases; unmatched junction nucleotides: 8. The CDR3 reads CASRGTGDPSYEQYF. The CDR3 region has the DNA TGTGCCAGCAGGGGTACAGGGGACCCCTCCTACGAGCAGTACTTC.

The sample holds a few counts of this clone. The V call is TRBV27, the J call TRBJ2-7; 9 bases are a match to TRBD2. The V gene's germline CDR1 is MNHEY and CDR2 SMNVEV (reference sequence). After removal of 2 bases from V and 6 bases from J, the junction contained 5 bases not matched to a gene. CDR3 length: 14 amino acids. The CDR3, as DNA: TGTGCCAGCAGTTTAAGCGGGAGGATAGGCGAGCAGTACTTC. Translation gives CASSLSGRIGEQYF.

The chain links TRBV27 to TRBJ2-1, with 8 positions matching TRBD1. This CDR3 is built from 13 residues. V lost 3 bases and J lost 6; bases outside the gene matches: 1. Germline V gives CDR1 MNHEY, CDR2 SMNVEV (reference sequence). Here the CDR3 reads CASSFGQGNEQFF. In nucleotides, the CDR3 is TGTGCCAGCAGTTTTGGACAGGGCAATGAGCAGTTCTTC.